The clone carrying this T cell receptor (beta chain) was observed a few times. Its specificity is not known. The data stem from a study of T cell repertoires in cytomegalovirus infection. The overall study: Shared public TCR beta signatures pointed to both CMV infection and a matching HLA type.

Study-wide results and limits: HLA-C-restricted TCR beta clonotypes specific for CMV led the ex vivo response.

Germline loops: CDR1 DFQATT, CDR2 SNEGSKA (reference sequence). With 3 bases clipped from V and 2 bases from J, the junction kept 3 bases outside the gene matches. The CDR3 spans 14 residues. TCRdb re-called the reads through MiXCR, storing one row per CDR3 protein. The sample yields approximately 1,000,000 distinct CDR3 sequences, roughly a third seen once. V and J are TRBV20-1 and TRBJ2-3; 9 bases align to TRBD1. Source: cultured CD8+ T cells from PBMCs, taken from culture after CMV antigen stimulation. This sequence originates from a human donor in good health (CMV status not recorded). Some clones in this sample may be carry-over from other donors' samples. The CDR3 loop reads CSASWTGDTDTQYF. CDR3 in DNA: TGCAGTGCTAGTTGGACAGGGGACACAGATACGCAGTATTTT.